The T cell receptor beta chain described here comes from a study of blood T cell repertoires in COVID-19 (TCRdb year 2020). Context from the whole study: Samples from collaborators originated in the United States, Italy and Spain and spanned both the acute and convalescent phases of COVID-19. The prospective study material was composed of cDNA or gDNA derived from T cells, B-cell-depleted T cells, or PBMCs. Deeply sampled blood TCRbeta repertoires from subjects exposed to, actively infected with, or recovered from COVID-19 were included in the dataset. The repertoires were released in a freely available public database meant as a resource for research on the immune response to SARS-CoV-2. Samples were obtained from the ongoing ImmuneRACE study (first 160 participants) and from approximately 1,200 subjects provided by 6 global collaborators. Nearly every sample came with metadata listing a de-identified subject ID, COVID-19 status, age in years and sex. Where HLA class I and class II types were available, the types were taken from metadata supplied by the sample provider, not from assay-based typing.

Concerning this clone itself: This receptor's antigen is unknown. Base qualities are not at hand, and no much larger clone is one base apart.

At the junction V is shortened by 0 bases and J by 5 bases; bases outside the gene matches: 1. The CDR3 spans 14 residues, from the cysteine through the phenylalanine. The only DNA kept is the CDR3, 42 bases in frame from the first base. From the germline V gene, CDR1 is MGHDK and CDR2 is SYGVNS. What the authors observed across the whole study: How much clinical and demographic metadata was included differed by source and by participant, and the metadata was provided uncurated.

TCRbeta CDR3 regions were amplified from genomic DNA by means of the immunoSEQ Assay, a bias-controlled multiplex PCR. On the study's bioinformatics: Nucleated cell counts per sample were estimated from amplification of reference gene primers within the assay. To quantify the absolute abundance of each unique TCRbeta CDR3 rearrangement, sequence reads were collapsed and filtered. For each sample, productive Simpson clonality was calculated by taking the square root of Simpson's diversity index across productive rearrangements. Drawn from immuneACCESS, this table holds only the in-frame rearrangements with V and J called that TCRdb kept. Clones are partly lost; checked studies trace under half to an unresolved V gene and leave the rest unexplained. The V and J calls and clone size are taken from that table; D and trimming were inferred from the DNA. A total of roughly 250,000 clones appear in this sample, over 75% of them only once. The ten largest clones add up to around 2% of the sample.

A second Seattle source provided samples from volunteer blood donors who had recovered from COVID-19. Each collaborating institution followed its own protocols to collect whole blood in K2EDTA tubes. Collaborator samples were shipped for TCRbeta analysis as frozen whole blood, isolated PBMCs, or DNA extracted from either sample type. The sequence came from a woman in her forties who had recovered from COVID-19. The sample consisted of peripheral blood. This sequence uses TRBV25-1 and TRBJ2-1, with 7 bases in between that match TRBD1. In nucleotides, the sequence is TGTGCCAGCAGTGAATATGGGACAGACAATGAGCAGTTCTTC. Its translation is CASSEYGTDNEQFF.